These 15 T cell receptor beta chains were all obtained from the same sample, sequenced in a study of persistence of HIV-infected CD4 T cells. Which antigens these TCRs recognize remains unknown. Cells were stimulated with CMV-infected fibroblast lysates at 10 ug/mL. Sorting of responding CD4+ T cells relied on upregulated CD40 ligand together with CD69. This was the immunoSEQ version 4 assay in survey mode. The data were produced by immunoSEQ multiplex PCR, yet TCRdb's version contains in-frame clones alone and is incomplete. The data show thousands of clones, with around 67% seen just once and 15% to 20% held by the top ten. Source: CD4+ T cells sorted from PBMCs after roughly 18-hour stimulation, taken from a patient who received antiretroviral therapy. These receptors were taken from an adult man with HIV who was CMV-seropositive.

The CDR3 sequence is CASSPRDSLNEKLFF. CDR3 sequence (DNA): TGTGCCAGCAGCCCCCGGGACAGCCTTAATGAAAAACTGTTTTTT. The genes are TRBV3-1 (or the pseudogene TRBV3-2) and TRBJ1-4; 7 positions match TRBD1. Germline CDR1 is LGHDT and CDR2 is YNNKEL (reference sequence). The CDR3 runs to 15 residues. With 4 bases clipped from V and 4 bases from J, the junction kept 6 bases outside the gene matches.

This clone appeared a single time. The chain recombines TRBV14 with TRBJ1-1; unclear D gene. CDR1 and CDR2 from the germline V gene are SGHDN and FVKESK. The V and J ends lost 0 bases and 4 bases respectively, with 21 bases between them. The CDR3 has 18 amino acids. CDR3 in amino acids: CASSQDRAGLVSSTEAFF. The CDR3 nucleotides are TGTGCCAGCAGCCAAGATCGAGCGGGTTTAGTGTCTAGCACTGAAGCTTTCTTT.

The chain recombines TRBV9 with TRBJ2-1, with D hard to call. Between the trimmed V and J ends, which lost 2 bases and 8 bases, there was a span of 8 bases. The CDR3 length is 12 residues. CDR1 and CDR2 from the germline V gene are SGDLS and YYNGEE. The CDR3 nucleotides read TGTGCCAGCAGCGTCGCCCTCGATGAGCAGTTCTTC. Translating gives CASSVALDEQFF. Supplemented by reference TRBV9 and TRBJ2-1, the full variable domain reads DSGVTQTPKHLITATGQRVTLRCSPRSGDLSVYWYQQSLDQGLQFLIQYYNGEERAKGNILERFSAQQFPDLHSELNLSSLELGDSALYFCASSVALDEQFFGPGTRLTVL.

The V gene is TRBV27, the J gene TRBJ1-5; possible D gene TRBD1, 5 bases. CDR1 is MNHEY, CDR2 SMNVEV, per germline (reference sequence). Trimming took 1 base from V and 4 from J, leaving 11 bases between them. The CDR3 loop spans 15 amino acids. The CDR3: CASSLWEDKNQPQHF. DNA for the CDR3: TGTGCCAGCAGTTTATGGGAGGACAAGAATCAGCCCCAGCATTTT.

The sample holds a few counts of this clone. The chain has TRBV4-2 and TRBJ2-7, with TRBD1 matching 12 bases. The trim removed 4 bases at V and 4 bases at J, leaving 8 bases unmatched. Germline V gene sequence: CDR1 LGHNA, CDR2 YNFKEQ. The CDR3 contains 16 residues. For the CDR3, the DNA is TGTGCCAGCAGCCCTTCCCGGGGACAGGGGGCTTACGAGCAGTACTTC. Translated: CASSPSRGQGAYEQYF.

The chain carries TRBV19 and TRBJ2-5; TRBD2 matches at 9 bases. The CDR3 contains 15 residues. Germline V gene data show CDR1 as LNHDA and CDR2 as SQIVND (reference sequence). V dropped 4 bases and J dropped 4; count of bases not matched to a gene: 7. The CDR3 region has the DNA TGTGCCAGTAGTAACAAGCGGGAGGATATAGAGACCCAGTACTTC. Residues: CASSNKREDIETQYF.

This chain joins TRBV19 and TRBJ1-1, with D maybe TRBD1 (5 bases). V lost 0 bases to trimming and J lost 2 bases, with 10 bases between them. The CDR3 runs to 15 residues. The germline V gene encodes CDR1 LNHDA and CDR2 SQIVND (reference sequence). This CDR3 reads CASSIEMTVNTEAFF. CDR3 in DNA: TGTGCCAGTAGTATAGAAATGACAGTAAACACTGAAGCTTTCTTT.

This clone has a handful of counts. This rearrangement joins TRBV5-6 to TRBJ2-7; the D gene is possibly TRBD2 (7 bases). Trimming took 4 bases from V and 2 from J, leaving 16 bases between them. The CDR3 runs to 15 residues. Germline V gene lookup returns CDR1 SGHDT and CDR2 YYEEEE. In DNA form, the CDR3 reads TGTGCCAGCAGCCCCCCCGCGGGGGCACCCTACGAGCAGTACTTC. This encodes CASSPPAGAPYEQYF.

In its sample, this clone ranks as medium-sized. V usage is TRBV2 and J usage is TRBJ2-1, with 15 bases fitting TRBD2. V shed 8 bases, J shed 6 bases, and the junction held 5 bases outside the gene matches. Germline V gene data show CDR1 as SNHLY and CDR2 as FYNNEI. The CDR3 length is 15 residues. Here the CDR3 DNA reads TGTGCCAGCTCGGGACTAGCGGGAGGAGTCAATGAGCAGTTCTTC. Protein product: CASSGLAGGVNEQFF. The whole variable domain, remainder taken from reference TRBV2 and TRBJ2-1, is EPEVTQTPSHQVTQMGQEVILRCVPISNHLYFYWYRQILGQKVEFLVSFYNNEISEKSEIFDDQFSVERPDGSNFTLKIRSTKLEDSAMYFCASSGLAGGVNEQFFGPGTRLTVL.

The genes are TRBV5-1 and TRBJ1-2, with 10 bases matching TRBD1. Unmatched junction bases numbered 10, after V lost 3 bases and J lost 8 bases. CDR3 length: 15 amino acids. Germline CDR1 and CDR2: SGHRS and YFSETQ. CDR3 residues: CASSSDPGTGEGYTF. The CDR3, as DNA: TGCGCCAGCAGCTCCGACCCCGGGACAGGGGAAGGCTACACCTTC.

The chain uses TRBV3-1 (or the pseudogene TRBV3-2) and TRBJ2-1; possibly TRBD1 for D (6 bases). CDR3 length: 13 amino acids. CDR1 and CDR2 (germline): LGHDT, YNNKEL (reference sequence). Between the trimmed V and J ends, which lost 4 bases and 3 bases, there was a span of 7 bases. The CDR3 DNA is TGTGCCAGCAGCCGGGACATCTACAATGAGCAGTTCTTC. Its translation: CASSRDIYNEQFF.

The chain combines TRBV30 with TRBJ1-1; D is perhaps TRBD1 (5 bases). CDR3 size: 14 residues. Per germline, CDR1 GTSNPN and CDR2 SVGIG (reference sequence). Trimming took off 3 bases at V and 3 bases at J, with 14 bases between the two ends. This chain's CDR3 is CAWRPGLSDTEAFF. The CDR3 DNA reads TGTGCCTGGAGACCAGGGTTATCGGACACTGAAGCTTTCTTT.

This clone was counted a single time. V and J are TRBV6-5 and TRBJ2-1; D not resolved. The CDR3 is 15 amino acids. The V gene lost 2 bases and the J gene lost 7 bases, with 15 bases spanning the gap. Germline-derived CDR1 and CDR2 are MNHEY and SVGAGI. For the CDR3, the DNA is TGTGCCAGCAGTTACGGTGTGGCCTATGGGAATGAGCAGTTCTTC. It specifies CASSYGVAYGNEQFF.

The chain links TRBV3-1 (or the pseudogene TRBV3-2) to TRBJ2-6; D call uncertain. CDR3 length: 15 residues. The germline V gene has CDR1 LGHDT and CDR2 YNNKEL (reference sequence). The V end lost 4 bases, the J end lost 4 bases, and 11 bases lay between the germline ends. The chain's CDR3 is CASSLTKTGANVLTF. In DNA form, the CDR3 reads TGTGCCAGCAGCCTAACTAAAACCGGGGCCAACGTCCTGACTTTC.

This sequence joins TRBV6-5 and TRBJ2-1; 11 bases agree with TRBD2. The germline V gene has CDR1 MNHEY and CDR2 SVGAGI. V was clipped by 10 bases and J by 4 bases; unmatched bases: 6. This CDR3 has 14 residues. CDR3 protein: CATRLAGPYNEQFF. CDR3 coding DNA: TGTGCCACCCGACTAGCGGGGCCGTACAATGAGCAGTTCTTC.